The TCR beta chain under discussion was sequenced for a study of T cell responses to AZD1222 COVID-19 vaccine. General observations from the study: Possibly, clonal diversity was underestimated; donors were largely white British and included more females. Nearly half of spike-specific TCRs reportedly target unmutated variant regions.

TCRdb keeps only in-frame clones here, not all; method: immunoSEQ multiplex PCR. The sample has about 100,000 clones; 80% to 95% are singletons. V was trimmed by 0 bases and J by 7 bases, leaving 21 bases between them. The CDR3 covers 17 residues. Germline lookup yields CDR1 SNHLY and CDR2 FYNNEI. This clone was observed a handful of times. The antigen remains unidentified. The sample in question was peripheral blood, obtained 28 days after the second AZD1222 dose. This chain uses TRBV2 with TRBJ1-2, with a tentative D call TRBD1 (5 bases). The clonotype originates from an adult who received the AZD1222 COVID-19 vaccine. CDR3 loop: CASSEALDGTRLSGYTF. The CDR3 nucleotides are TGTGCCAGCAGTGAAGCGCTTGATGGGACCCGGCTAAGTGGCTACACCTTC.